The 14 T cell receptor beta chains listed next were all sequenced from one sample in a study of T cells in Graves' hyperthyroidism and ophthalmopathy. Regions amplified from RNA transcripts were the TCR beta CDR3 regions. With the HTBI primer set, the TCR CDR3 went through a first round of RT-PCR. From the multiplex PCR reads, TCRdb called clonotypes with MiXCR, one entry per CDR3 protein. The data show nearly 600,000 distinct CDR3 sequences, with about 15% seen just once and 5.5% to 7.5% held by the top ten. Sequenced sample: blood. Source of these receptors: a young woman with Graves' hyperthyroidism that later progressed to Graves' ophthalmopathy.

This clonotype was observed a handful of times. The rearrangement links TRBV7-2 to TRBJ2-3; 11 nucleotides match TRBD2. CDR3 length: 18 residues. Trimming at V came to 2 bases and at J to 6 bases, leaving 13 bases not matched to a gene. Germline CDR1 is SGHTA and CDR2 is FQGNSA. The CDR3 DNA follows: TGTGCCAGCAGCTTAATCCGTGTGTCTAGCGGGAGGTGGGATACGCAGTATTTT. Protein: CASSLIRVSSGRWDTQYF.

This clonotype was detected only a few times. The chain carries TRBV4-2 and TRBJ2-3; 10 bases line up with TRBD2. Germline CDR1 reads LGHNA; CDR2 reads YNFKEQ. With 0 bases clipped from V and 2 bases from J, the junction kept 5 bases outside the gene matches. The CDR3 runs to 17 residues. CDR3 sequence (DNA): TGTGCCAGCAGCCAAGATGTAACTAGCGGGGCCACAGATACGCAGTATTTT. Its translation is CASSQDVTSGATDTQYF.

The chain combines TRBV2 with TRBJ1-5; D call uncertain. The germline CDR1 and CDR2 sequences are SNHLY and FYNNEI. The CDR3 sequence is 14 residues long. V shed 6 bases and J shed 5 bases, with 14 bases lying between them. The CDR3 DNA sequence: TGTGCCAGCAGGCAAATAGGGTCGTATCAGCCCCAGCATTTT. Translating it yields CASRQIGSYQPQHF. Filled out from reference TRBV2 and TRBJ1-5, the complete variable domain reads EPEVTQTPSHQVTQMGQEVILRCVPISNHLYFYWYRQILGQKVEFLVSFYNNEISEKSEIFDDQFSVERPDGSNFTLKIRSTKLEDSAMYFCASRQIGSYQPQHFGDGTRLSIL.

This clonotype was seen repeatedly, ten times or more. This CDR3 reads CSARNRDSGYEQYF. The CDR3 nucleotides are TGCAGTGCTCGCAACCGGGACTCGGGTTACGAGCAGTACTTC. The genes are TRBV20-1 and TRBJ2-7; the D gene is possibly TRBD2 (6 bases). Trimming took off 5 bases at V and 4 bases at J, with 18 bases between the two ends. The germline gives CDR1 DFQATT, CDR2 SNEGSKA (reference sequence). The CDR3 is 14 amino acids.

This clonotype has at least ten counts. V and J are TRBV28 and TRBJ2-3; 10 bases match TRBD2. The CDR3 loop spans 13 amino acids. The germline CDR1 and CDR2 sequences are MDHEN and SYDVKM. The trim removed 7 bases at V and 6 bases at J, leaving 4 bases unmatched. The CDR3 spells CASTLAGVDTQYF. Written as DNA, the CDR3 is TGTGCCAGCACCCTAGCGGGAGTGGATACGCAGTATTTT.

This clonotype was observed many times. The chain uses TRBV10-3 and TRBJ1-2, with TRBD1 as a possible D gene (5 bases). This CDR3 comprises 16 residues. Germline V gene lookup returns CDR1 ENHRY and CDR2 SYGVKD. V was cut by 0 bases and J by 4 bases, with 15 bases left in between. This chain's CDR3 is CAISESGRGGGYGYTF. For the CDR3, the DNA is TGTGCCATCAGTGAGTCGGGGCGGGGAGGAGGCTATGGCTACACCTTC.

The table lists this clonotype with a few counts. The chain combines TRBV27 with TRBJ1-2; D unresolved. Between the trimmed V and J ends, which lost 6 bases and 2 bases, there was a span of 10 bases. Germline assignment: CDR1 MNHEY and CDR2 SMNVEV (reference sequence). The CDR3 totals 13 residues. This chain's CDR3 is CASRYTTNYGYTF. Here the CDR3 DNA reads TGTGCCAGCAGATATACAACGAACTATGGCTACACCTTC.

This clonotype occurred many times. The J gene is TRBJ1-1, the V gene TRBV24-1; the D is unclear. The CDR3 extends over 15 amino acids. Trimming took 7 bases from V and 0 from J, leaving 14 bases between them. Germline loops: CDR1 KGHDR, CDR2 SFDVKD. CDR3 region: CATRVGSGMNTEAFF. The CDR3 DNA reads TGTGCCACCAGAGTCGGGTCGGGGATGAACACTGAAGCTTTCTTT.

V gene TRBV7-9 combines with J gene TRBJ2-2, with 8 bases identical to TRBD2. The germline CDR1 and CDR2 sequences are SEHNR and FQNEAQ (reference sequence). V lost 1 base to trimming and J lost 5 bases; unmatched junction nucleotides: 12. The length of the CDR3 is 18 residues. Here the CDR3 DNA reads TGTGCCAGCAGCTTAGATTCGGTATGGCGGGAGGAAACCGGGGAGCTGTTTTTT. This encodes CASSLDSVWREETGELFF.

Ten or more counts support this clonotype. The chain is built from TRBV2 and TRBJ1-1; 12 bases are shared with TRBD1. Losses at the gene ends were 4 bases for V and 7 bases for J; bases not matched to a gene: 7. Germline CDR1 SNHLY, CDR2 FYNNEI. The CDR3 has 15 residues. CDR3 region: CASSVSGTGGDEAFF. The CDR3 bases are TGTGCCAGCAGTGTCTCCGGGACAGGGGGCGATGAAGCTTTCTTT.

This clonotype was seen at least ten times. The CDR3 coding sequence is TGTGCCAGCAGCTTAGGGGAGCTAGCGGAGCAGTTCTTC. This translates into CASSLGELAEQFF. This sequence joins TRBV7-3 and TRBJ2-1; weak D call: TRBD2 (6 bases). Germline V gene lookup returns CDR1 SGHTA and CDR2 FQGTGA. The germline V and J ends were trimmed by 2 bases and 10 bases, with 12 bases remaining between them. The CDR3 length is 13 residues.

This clonotype was seen at least ten times. This chain joins TRBV12-3 or TRBV12-4 and TRBJ2-6, with 16 bases identical to TRBD2. CDR3 length equals 19 residues. After removal of 5 bases from V and 4 bases from J, the junction contained 8 bases not matched to a gene. CDR3 amino acids: CASSHGTSGRGRGANVLTF. The CDR3 DNA reads as TGTGCCAGCAGTCACGGGACTAGCGGGAGGGGGAGAGGGGCCAACGTCCTGACTTTC.

This clonotype was seen at least ten times. J is TRBJ1-1 and V is TRBV30; D uncertain. Germline loops: CDR1 GTSNPN, CDR2 SVGIG (reference sequence). This CDR3 is 13 amino acids long. Trimming pared 6 bases from V and 0 bases from J, leaving 11 bases between. CDR3 residues: CACRSDMNTEAFF. The DNA of the CDR3 is TGTGCCTGCAGGTCTGATATGAACACTGAAGCTTTCTTT.

This clonotype was found many times. V and J are TRBV6-1 and TRBJ2-2; D possibly uses TRBD1 or TRBD2 (5 bases each). Trimming took off 6 bases at V and 3 bases at J, with 14 bases between the two ends. The CDR3 consists of 15 residues. Germline V gene data show CDR1 as MNHNS and CDR2 as SASEGT. The chain's CDR3 is CASRERDLYTGELFF. CDR3 in DNA: TGTGCCAGCAGAGAAAGGGACCTATACACCGGGGAGCTGTTTTTT.